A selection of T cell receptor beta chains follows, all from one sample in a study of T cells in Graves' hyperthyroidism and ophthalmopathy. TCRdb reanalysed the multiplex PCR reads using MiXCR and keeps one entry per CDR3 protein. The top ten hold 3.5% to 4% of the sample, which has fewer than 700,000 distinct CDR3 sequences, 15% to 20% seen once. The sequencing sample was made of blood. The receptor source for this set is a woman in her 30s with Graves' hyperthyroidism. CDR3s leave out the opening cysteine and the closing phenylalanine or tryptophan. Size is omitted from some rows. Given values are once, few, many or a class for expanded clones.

ASTPTHRLTDTQY	TRBV13	TRBJ2-3	NA
ASSLWSGKNIQY	TRBV27	TRBJ2-4	NA
SARSSGANVLT	TRBV20-1	TRBJ2-6	NA
ASMRTISNQPQH	TRBV6-1	TRBJ1-5	few
ASRESGGKKLF	TRBV6-2/TRBV6-3	TRBJ1-4	NA
ASSLGRHGEAF	TRBV7-8	TRBJ1-1	many
ATSSHSRDTEAF	TRBV15	TRBJ1-1	few
ASSSFFSRGRPTYEQY	TRBV7-2	TRBJ2-7	many
SARALGDPQATQY	TRBV20-1	TRBJ2-3	many
ASSPTRRNTIY	TRBV12-3/TRBV12-4	TRBJ1-3	many